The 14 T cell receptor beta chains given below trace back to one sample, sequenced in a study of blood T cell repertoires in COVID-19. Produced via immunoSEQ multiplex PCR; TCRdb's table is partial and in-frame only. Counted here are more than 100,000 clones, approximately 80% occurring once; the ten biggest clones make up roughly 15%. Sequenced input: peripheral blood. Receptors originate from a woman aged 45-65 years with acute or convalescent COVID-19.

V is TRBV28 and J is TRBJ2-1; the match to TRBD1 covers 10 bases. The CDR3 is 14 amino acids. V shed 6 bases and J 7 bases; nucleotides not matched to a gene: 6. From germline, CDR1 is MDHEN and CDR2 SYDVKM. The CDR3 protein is CASSRTGGRNEQFF. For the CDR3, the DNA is TGTGCCAGCAGCCGGACAGGGGGTAGAAATGAGCAGTTCTTC.

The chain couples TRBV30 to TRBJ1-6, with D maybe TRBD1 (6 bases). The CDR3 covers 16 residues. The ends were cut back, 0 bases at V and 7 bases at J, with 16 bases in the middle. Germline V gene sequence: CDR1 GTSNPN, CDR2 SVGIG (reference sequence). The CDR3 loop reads CAWSVGGGRSNSPLHF. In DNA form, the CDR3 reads TGTGCCTGGAGTGTAGGGGGGGGGAGAAGCAATTCACCCCTCCACTTT.

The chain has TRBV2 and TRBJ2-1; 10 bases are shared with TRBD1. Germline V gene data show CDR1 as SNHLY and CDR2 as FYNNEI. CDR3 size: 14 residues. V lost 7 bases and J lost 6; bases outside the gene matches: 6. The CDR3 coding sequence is TGTGCCAGCACGTCCGACAGGGGGCTCAATGAGCAGTTCTTC. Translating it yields CASTSDRGLNEQFF.

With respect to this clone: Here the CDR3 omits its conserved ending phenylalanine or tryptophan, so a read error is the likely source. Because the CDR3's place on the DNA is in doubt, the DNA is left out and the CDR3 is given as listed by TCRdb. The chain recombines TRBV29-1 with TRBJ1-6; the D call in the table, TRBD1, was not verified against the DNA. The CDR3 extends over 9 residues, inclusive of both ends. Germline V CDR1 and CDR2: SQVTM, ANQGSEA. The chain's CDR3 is CSVSPLTGR.

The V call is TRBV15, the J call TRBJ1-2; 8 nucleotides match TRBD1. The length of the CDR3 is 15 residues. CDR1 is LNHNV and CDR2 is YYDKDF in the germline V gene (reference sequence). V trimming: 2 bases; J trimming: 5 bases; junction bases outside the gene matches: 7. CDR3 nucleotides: TGTGCCACCAGCAGACCTGACAGGGGATCGTATGGCTACACCTTC. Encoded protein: CATSRPDRGSYGYTF.

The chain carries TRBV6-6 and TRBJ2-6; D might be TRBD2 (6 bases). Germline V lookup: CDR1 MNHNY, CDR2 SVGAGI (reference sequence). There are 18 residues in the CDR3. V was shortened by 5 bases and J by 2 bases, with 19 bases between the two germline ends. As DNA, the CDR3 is TGTGCCAGCAGTCCGACCACGGGACTCTCAACTGGGGCCAACGTCCTGACTTTC. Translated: CASSPTTGLSTGANVLTF.

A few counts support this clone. The CDR3 protein is CASSLGESGANVLTF. CDR3 nucleotide sequence: TGTGCCAGCAGCCTAGGGGAATCCGGGGCCAACGTCCTGACTTTC. The genes are TRBV5-6 and TRBJ2-6, with a weak D call TRBD1 (5 bases). This CDR3 is built from 15 residues. Per the germline V gene, CDR1 is SGHDT and CDR2 is YYEEEE. V lost 4 bases and J lost 4, with 12 bases in between.

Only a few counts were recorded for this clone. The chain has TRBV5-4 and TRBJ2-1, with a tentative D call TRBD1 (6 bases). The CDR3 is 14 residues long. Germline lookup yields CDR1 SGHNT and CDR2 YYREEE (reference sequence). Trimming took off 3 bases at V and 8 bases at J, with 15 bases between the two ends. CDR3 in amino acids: CASSYSSQGDEQFF. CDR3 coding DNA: TGTGCCAGCAGCTATAGTTCACAGGGTGATGAGCAGTTCTTC. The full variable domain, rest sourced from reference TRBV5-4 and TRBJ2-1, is ETGVTQSPTHLIKTRGQQVTLRCSSQSGHNTVSWYQQALGQGPQFIFQYYREEENGRGNFPPRFSGLQFPNYSSELNVNALELDDSALYLCASSYSSQGDEQFFGPGTRLTVL.

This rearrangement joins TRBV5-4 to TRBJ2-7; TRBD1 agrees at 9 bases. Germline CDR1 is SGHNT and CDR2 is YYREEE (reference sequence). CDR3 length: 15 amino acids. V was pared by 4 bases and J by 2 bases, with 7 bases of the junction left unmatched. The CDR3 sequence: CASSDGWDRAYEQYF. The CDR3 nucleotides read TGTGCCAGCAGCGATGGGTGGGACAGGGCCTACGAGCAGTACTTC.

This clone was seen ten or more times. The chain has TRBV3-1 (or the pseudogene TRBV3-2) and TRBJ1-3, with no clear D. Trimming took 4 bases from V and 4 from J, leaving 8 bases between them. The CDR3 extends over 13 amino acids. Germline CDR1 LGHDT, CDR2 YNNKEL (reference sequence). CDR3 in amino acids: CASSLQTGNTIYF. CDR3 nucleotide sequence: TGTGCCAGCAGCCTACAGACCGGAAACACCATATATTTT.

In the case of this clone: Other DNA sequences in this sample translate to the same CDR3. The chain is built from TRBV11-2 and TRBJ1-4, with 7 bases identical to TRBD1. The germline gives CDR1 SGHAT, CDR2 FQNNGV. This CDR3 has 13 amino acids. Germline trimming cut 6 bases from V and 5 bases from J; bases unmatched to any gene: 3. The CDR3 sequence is CASRGQSNEKLFF. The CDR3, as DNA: TGTGCCAGCAGGGGACAGAGCAATGAAAAACTGTTTTTT.

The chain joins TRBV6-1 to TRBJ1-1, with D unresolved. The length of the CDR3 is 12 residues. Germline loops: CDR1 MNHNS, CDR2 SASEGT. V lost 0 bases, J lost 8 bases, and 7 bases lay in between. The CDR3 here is CASSEAQAEAFF. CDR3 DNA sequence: TGTGCCAGCAGTGAAGCGCAGGCAGAAGCTTTCTTT.

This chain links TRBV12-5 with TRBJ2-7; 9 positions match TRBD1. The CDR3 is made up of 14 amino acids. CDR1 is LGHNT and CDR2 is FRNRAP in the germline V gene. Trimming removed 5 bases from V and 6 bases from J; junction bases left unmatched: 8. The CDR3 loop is CASGPGQGSAEQYF. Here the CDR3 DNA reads TGTGCTAGTGGTCCGGGACAGGGAAGCGCCGAGCAGTACTTC.

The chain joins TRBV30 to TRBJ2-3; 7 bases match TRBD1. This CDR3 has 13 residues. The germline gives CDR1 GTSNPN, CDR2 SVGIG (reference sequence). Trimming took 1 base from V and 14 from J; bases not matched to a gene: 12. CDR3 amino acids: CAWSEGGASIGYF. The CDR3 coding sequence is TGTGCCTGGAGTGAAGGGGGCGCGTCCATCGGGTATTTT. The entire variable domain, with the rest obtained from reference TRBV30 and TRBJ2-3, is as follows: SQTIHQWPATLVQPVGSPLSLECTVEGTSNPNLYWYRQAAGRGLQLLFYSVGIGQISSEVPQNLSASRPQDRQFILSSKKLLLSDSGFYLCAWSEGGASIGYFGPGTRLTVL.